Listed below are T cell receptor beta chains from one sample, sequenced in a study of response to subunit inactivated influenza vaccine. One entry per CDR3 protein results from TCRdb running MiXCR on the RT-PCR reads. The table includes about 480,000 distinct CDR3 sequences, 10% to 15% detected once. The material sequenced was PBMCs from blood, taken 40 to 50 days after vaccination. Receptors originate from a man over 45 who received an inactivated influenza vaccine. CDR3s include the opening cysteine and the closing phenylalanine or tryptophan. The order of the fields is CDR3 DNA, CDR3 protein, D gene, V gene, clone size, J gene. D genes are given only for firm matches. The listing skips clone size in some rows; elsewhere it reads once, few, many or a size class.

CDR3nt: TGCAGTGCTGGGGCTAGCGGGAATTTGCCAGATACGCAGTATTTT
CDR3aa: CSAGASGNLPDTQYF
d_gene: TRBD2
v_gene: TRBV20-1
abundance: .
j_gene: TRBJ2-3

CDR3nt: TGCGCCAGCAGCTTCGAAAGGCGGGAGTGGGGCACAGATACGCAGTATTTT
CDR3aa: CASSFERREWGTDTQYF
d_gene: TRBD2
v_gene: TRBV5-1
abundance: .
j_gene: TRBJ2-3

CDR3nt: TGTGCCAGCAGCTCGACAGCTTCCGAAGCTTTCTTT
CDR3aa: CASSSTASEAFF
d_gene: .
v_gene: TRBV7-9
abundance: .
j_gene: TRBJ1-1

CDR3nt: TGCAGTGCAGGAGGGGACAGTAATGAAAAACTGTTTTTT
CDR3aa: CSAGGDSNEKLFF
d_gene: TRBD1
v_gene: TRBV20-1
abundance: .
j_gene: TRBJ1-4

CDR3nt: TGTGCCATCAACCGACAGGCTTTGAATGAAAAACTGTTTTTT
CDR3aa: CAINRQALNEKLFF
d_gene: .
v_gene: TRBV10-3
abundance: few
j_gene: TRBJ1-4

CDR3nt: TGTGCCAGCAGCCAAGATCTCATCGGAGGGAGGGCTGCAGATACGCAGTATTTT
CDR3aa: CASSQDLIGGRAADTQYF
d_gene: TRBD2
v_gene: TRBV4-2
abundance: few
j_gene: TRBJ2-3

CDR3nt: TGTGCCAGCAGATCTAGCGGGGGGAATTTCCAAGAGACCCAGTACTTC
CDR3aa: CASRSSGGNFQETQYF
d_gene: TRBD2
v_gene: TRBV6-2/TRBV6-3
abundance: .
j_gene: TRBJ2-5

CDR3nt: TGCGCCAGCAGCTGGACCGCACAGGGAAGCACAGATACGCAGTATTTT
CDR3aa: CASSWTAQGSTDTQYF
d_gene: .
v_gene: TRBV5-1
abundance: few
j_gene: TRBJ2-3

CDR3nt: TGCAGTGCTAGCCGAGCTTCCTACAATGAGCAGTTCTTC
CDR3aa: CSASRASYNEQFF
d_gene: .
v_gene: TRBV20-1
abundance: many
j_gene: TRBJ2-1

CDR3nt: TGTGCCTGCCGACAGGGGCCCTACGAGCAGTACTTC
CDR3aa: CACRQGPYEQYF
d_gene: TRBD1
v_gene: TRBV6-2/TRBV6-3
abundance: few
j_gene: TRBJ2-7

CDR3nt: TGTGCCAGCAGTTCTCAAGCCCACAATGAGCAGTTCTTC
CDR3aa: CASSSQAHNEQFF
d_gene: .
v_gene: TRBV27
abundance: few
j_gene: TRBJ2-1

CDR3nt: TGCGCCAGCAGGGCCGATATGAACACTGAAGCTTTCTTT
CDR3aa: CASRADMNTEAFF
d_gene: .
v_gene: TRBV5-1
abundance: .
j_gene: TRBJ1-1

CDR3nt: TGTGCCAGCAGTGCGACCGGGACAGGGAGCGACGAGCAGTACTTC
CDR3aa: CASSATGTGSDEQYF
d_gene: TRBD1
v_gene: TRBV6-1
abundance: .
j_gene: TRBJ2-7

CDR3nt: TGCAGTTCGAGCGGGGGGCCGTTAGATACGCAGTATTTT
CDR3aa: CSSSGGPLDTQYF
d_gene: TRBD2
v_gene: TRBV20-1
abundance: .
j_gene: TRBJ2-3

CDR3nt: TGTGCCAGCAGCCAAGGTGGAGGGATTAATGAAAAACTGTTTTTT
CDR3aa: CASSQGGGINEKLFF
d_gene: .
v_gene: TRBV3-1
abundance: few
j_gene: TRBJ1-4

CDR3nt: TGCAGTGCTAGGACAGGGAGGGTTAATGAGCAGTTCTTC
CDR3aa: CSARTGRVNEQFF
d_gene: .
v_gene: TRBV20-1
abundance: few
j_gene: TRBJ2-1

CDR3nt: TGCGCCAGCAGCCTGGGGAACATAGGGGCGCAACCCTACGAGCAGTACTTC
CDR3aa: CASSLGNIGAQPYEQYF
d_gene: .
v_gene: TRBV5-1
abundance: .
j_gene: TRBJ2-7

CDR3nt: TGCAGTGCTAGAGAGGGCGGGGCGGCAGATACGCAGTATTTT
CDR3aa: CSAREGGAADTQYF
d_gene: .
v_gene: TRBV20-1
abundance: .
j_gene: TRBJ2-3

CDR3nt: TGTGCCAGCAGTTTAACAGGGTCAGAGACCCAGTACTTC
CDR3aa: CASSLTGSETQYF
d_gene: .
v_gene: TRBV12-3/TRBV12-4
abundance: .
j_gene: TRBJ2-5

CDR3nt: TGTGCCAGCAGCCCCCGAGGGAGCAATCAGCCCCAGCATTTT
CDR3aa: CASSPRGSNQPQHF
d_gene: .
v_gene: TRBV5-5
abundance: .
j_gene: TRBJ1-5

CDR3nt: TGTGCCAGCAGTTTAGACAGGGGTTCGGACACCATATATTTT
CDR3aa: CASSLDRGSDTIYF
d_gene: TRBD1
v_gene: TRBV12-3/TRBV12-4
abundance: few
j_gene: TRBJ1-3

CDR3nt: TGTGCCAGCAGCTTAACCGCGGGATTAACAGATACGCAGTATTTT
CDR3aa: CASSLTAGLTDTQYF
d_gene: .
v_gene: TRBV7-9
abundance: .
j_gene: TRBJ2-3

CDR3nt: TGCGCCAGCAGCTTCTCCGGGACAGGTGGGACCCAAGAGACCCAGTACTTC
CDR3aa: CASSFSGTGGTQETQYF
d_gene: TRBD1
v_gene: TRBV5-1
abundance: few
j_gene: TRBJ2-5

CDR3nt: TGTGCCAGCAGCTTAGGACAGGTGGCAGATGCGCAGTATTTT
CDR3aa: CASSLGQVADAQYF
d_gene: .
v_gene: TRBV7-2
abundance: .
j_gene: TRBJ2-3

CDR3nt: TGCGCCAGCAGCCAAGAAAGCCAGACTAGCGGGGGCTACAATGAGCAGTTCTTC
CDR3aa: CASSQESQTSGGYNEQFF
d_gene: TRBD2
v_gene: TRBV4-3
abundance: once
j_gene: TRBJ2-1

CDR3nt: TGCGCCAGCAGCCAAGCCGGACACGGAATTCCCAAACCGAACAATGAGCAGTTCTTC
CDR3aa: CASSQAGHGIPKPNNEQFF
d_gene: .
v_gene: TRBV4-1
abundance: .
j_gene: TRBJ2-1

CDR3nt: TGTGCCAGCAGCTTAGCCCCTATCTCTGGGGCCAACGTCCTGACTTTC
CDR3aa: CASSLAPISGANVLTF
d_gene: .
v_gene: TRBV7-2
abundance: few
j_gene: TRBJ2-6

CDR3nt: TGTGCCAGCAGATACATGGGGAGTAGCTCCTACAATGAGCAGTTCTTC
CDR3aa: CASRYMGSSSYNEQFF
d_gene: .
v_gene: TRBV7-2
abundance: few
j_gene: TRBJ2-1

CDR3nt: TGCGCCAGCAGCTTGGGTCCTCGTGATTACGAGCAGTACTTC
CDR3aa: CASSLGPRDYEQYF
d_gene: .
v_gene: TRBV5-1
abundance: few
j_gene: TRBJ2-7

CDR3nt: TGTGCCAGCTCACTTCCGGGACAGGTGATTCAAGAGACCCAGTACTTC
CDR3aa: CASSLPGQVIQETQYF
d_gene: TRBD1
v_gene: TRBV18
abundance: few
j_gene: TRBJ2-5

CDR3nt: TGTGCCAGCTCCCCCCTGGAGGGCCTGGGCTACACCTTC
CDR3aa: CASSPLEGLGYTF
d_gene: .
v_gene: TRBV18
abundance: once
j_gene: TRBJ1-2

CDR3nt: TGTGCCACCAGTGACCCGAGATCTCCTAGCACAGATACGCAGTATTTT
CDR3aa: CATSDPRSPSTDTQYF
d_gene: .
v_gene: TRBV24-1
abundance: few
j_gene: TRBJ2-3

CDR3nt: TGCATACCGGGACAGGGGTCCCCCACTGAAGCTTTCTTT
CDR3aa: CIPGQGSPTEAFF
d_gene: TRBD1
v_gene: TRBV20-1
abundance: few
j_gene: TRBJ1-1

CDR3nt: TGTGCCAGCAGCTTGGTTCGTGGCGGCTTCAATGAGCAGTTCTTC
CDR3aa: CASSLVRGGFNEQFF
d_gene: .
v_gene: TRBV5-6
abundance: .
j_gene: TRBJ2-1

CDR3nt: TGCGCCAGCAGGGAGGAAGATTTTAATGAAAAACTGTTTTTT
CDR3aa: CASREEDFNEKLFF
d_gene: .
v_gene: TRBV5-1
abundance: .
j_gene: TRBJ1-4

CDR3nt: TGTGCCAGCAGCTTAGCACGCCTTAGCGGACGCACAGATACGCAGTATTTT
CDR3aa: CASSLARLSGRTDTQYF
d_gene: .
v_gene: TRBV7-2
abundance: .
j_gene: TRBJ2-3

CDR3nt: TGTGCCAGTAGTATAGAGCCTCAGGGTGGGCATCAGCCCCAGCATTTT
CDR3aa: CASSIEPQGGHQPQHF
d_gene: .
v_gene: TRBV19
abundance: .
j_gene: TRBJ1-5

CDR3nt: TGTGCCAGCAGCTTAGCGCTCCGGGGCGATCAGCCCCAGCATTTT
CDR3aa: CASSLALRGDQPQHF
d_gene: .
v_gene: TRBV7-8
abundance: .
j_gene: TRBJ1-5

CDR3nt: TGCGCCAGCAGCCCCCTTGGACTTTCCCTTGGAAACACCATATATTTT
CDR3aa: CASSPLGLSLGNTIYF
d_gene: .
v_gene: TRBV5-1
abundance: .
j_gene: TRBJ1-3

CDR3nt: TGCAGCGTTGGGGATTTAGGGGCTGGGGCCAACGTCCTGACTTTC
CDR3aa: CSVGDLGAGANVLTF
d_gene: .
v_gene: TRBV29-1
abundance: .
j_gene: TRBJ2-6

CDR3nt: TGTGCCAGCAGCCCCGGACTAGCGGGGGAGGATGAGCAGTTCTTC
CDR3aa: CASSPGLAGEDEQFF
d_gene: TRBD2
v_gene: TRBV12-3/TRBV12-4
abundance: few
j_gene: TRBJ2-1

CDR3nt: TGCAGCGTTGAAGACCCCGGACAACTATACGAGCAGTACTTC
CDR3aa: CSVEDPGQLYEQYF
d_gene: .
v_gene: TRBV29-1
abundance: .
j_gene: TRBJ2-7

CDR3nt: TGCGCCAGCAGCCCAAGCCGGGGCAGTGGGGTCGGGGAGCTGTTTTTT
CDR3aa: CASSPSRGSGVGELFF
d_gene: .
v_gene: TRBV4-3
abundance: few
j_gene: TRBJ2-2

CDR3nt: TGCAGTGCGCCCCAACCGGGACAGCATAATGAAAAACTGTTTTTT
CDR3aa: CSAPQPGQHNEKLFF
d_gene: TRBD1
v_gene: TRBV20-1
abundance: .
j_gene: TRBJ1-4

CDR3nt: TGTGCCAGCAGCTTGCTTCTCGACGAGCAGTACTTC
CDR3aa: CASSLLLDEQYF
d_gene: .
v_gene: TRBV7-9
abundance: few
j_gene: TRBJ2-7

CDR3nt: TGCGCCAGCAGCTTGACAGACGGAGCCCAGTACTTC
CDR3aa: CASSLTDGAQYF
d_gene: .
v_gene: TRBV5-1
abundance: many
j_gene: TRBJ2-5

CDR3nt: TGCGCCAGCAGCTTGTGGGGTAATTCTAACGAGCAGTACTTC
CDR3aa: CASSLWGNSNEQYF
d_gene: .
v_gene: TRBV5-1
abundance: .
j_gene: TRBJ2-7

CDR3nt: TGCAGCGTTGGGGGCGTTTTTCGAGAGGGTCGTTTAGCGGGAGACCAATTTAGCACAGATACGCAGTATTTT
CDR3aa: CSVGGVFREGRLAGDQFSTDTQYF
d_gene: TRBD2
v_gene: TRBV29-1
abundance: few
j_gene: TRBJ2-3

CDR3nt: TGTGCCAGGGCTCTAAGGTGTTTGTGGGGACCCATGCGCAATCAGCCCCAGCATTTT
CDR3aa: CARALRCLWGPMRNQPQHF
d_gene: .
v_gene: TRBV25-1
abundance: .
j_gene: TRBJ1-5

CDR3nt: TGTGCCAGCAGACTAGACAGGGTACATTCACCCCTCCACTTT
CDR3aa: CASRLDRVHSPLHF
d_gene: TRBD1
v_gene: TRBV6-1
abundance: many
j_gene: TRBJ1-6

CDR3nt: TGTGCCAGCAGCTCTACGGGAGGGGTTAGTACGCAGTATTTT
CDR3aa: CASSSTGGVSTQYF
d_gene: TRBD2
v_gene: TRBV5-6
abundance: few
j_gene: TRBJ2-3